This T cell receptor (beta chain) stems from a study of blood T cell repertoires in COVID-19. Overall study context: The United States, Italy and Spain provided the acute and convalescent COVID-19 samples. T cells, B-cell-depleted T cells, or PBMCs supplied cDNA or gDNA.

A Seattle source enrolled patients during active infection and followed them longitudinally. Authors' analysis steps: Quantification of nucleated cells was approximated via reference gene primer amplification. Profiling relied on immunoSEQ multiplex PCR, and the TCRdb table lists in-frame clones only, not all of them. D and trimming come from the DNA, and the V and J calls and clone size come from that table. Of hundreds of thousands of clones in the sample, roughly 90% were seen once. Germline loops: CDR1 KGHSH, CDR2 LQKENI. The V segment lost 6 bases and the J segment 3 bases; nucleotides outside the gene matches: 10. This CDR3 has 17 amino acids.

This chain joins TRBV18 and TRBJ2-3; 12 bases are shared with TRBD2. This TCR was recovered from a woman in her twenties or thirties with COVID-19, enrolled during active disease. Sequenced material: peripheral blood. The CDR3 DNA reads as TGTGCCAGCTCCCCTAGCGGGGGGGTAGCAAGGACAGATACGCAGTATTTT. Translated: CASSPSGGVARTDTQYF.